A single sample gave rise to the 6 T cell receptor beta chains below, sequenced in a study of blood T cells in healthy people across ages. Next came a second PCR, run for roughly 6 to 11 cycles, which used a sample-barcoded 5' primer along with a J-beta primer mix. In TCRdb, the 5' RACE reads were re-called with MiXCR into one record per CDR3 protein. Altogether around 990,000 distinct CDR3 sequences are present, 35% to 40% being singletons, with the ten largest covering under 15%. Sequences were obtained from blood. The receptors shown here come from a man aged 18 to 29 in good health.

Remarks on this clonotype: This may come from a read error, since a much larger clone is one base off. The gene calls are TRBV25-1 and TRBJ1-2; D ambiguous. The CDR3 totals 11 residues. Germline V lookup: CDR1 MGHDK, CDR2 SYGVNS. CDR3 coding DNA: TGTGTCAGCAGTGAAGGGCGAGGCTACACCTTC. It specifies CVSSEGRGYTF.

This clonotype turned up a few times. The chain combines TRBV4-1 with TRBJ1-2; D is ambiguous. The length of the CDR3 is 13 residues. Trimming stripped 4 bases from V and 8 bases from J, with 14 bases between. Germline V gene data show CDR1 as MGHRA and CDR2 as YSYEKL. CDR3: CASSPLGVGGYTF. The CDR3 DNA is TGCGCCAGCAGCCCCCTTGGGGTGGGGGGCTACACCTTC.

In this sample, this clonotype turned up many times. The chain couples TRBV5-1 to TRBJ2-7, with D uncertain. V lost 2 bases and J 5 bases, leaving 5 bases between the germline ends. In germline, CDR1 is SGHRS, CDR2 YFSETQ. This CDR3 has 11 residues. The CDR3 coding sequence is TGCGCCAGCAGCTTTAGGGACGAGCAGTACTTC. Amino acids: CASSFRDEQYF.

This clonotype was counted only a few times. The V and J genes are TRBV4-1 and TRBJ1-6; D ambiguous. Germline CDR1 is MGHRA and CDR2 is YSYEKL. The length of the CDR3 is 17 residues. V was cut by 1 base and J by 0 bases, with 10 bases left in between. The CDR3 reads CASSQGQARSYNSPLHF. The CDR3 DNA reads TGCGCCAGCAGCCAAGGGCAGGCCCGCTCCTATAATTCACCCCTCCACTTT.

This clonotype was counted a few times. V is TRBV15 and J is TRBJ1-4, with D maybe TRBD1 (5 bases). The V gene lost 6 bases and the J gene lost 0 bases, with 11 bases spanning the gap. Germline V gene lookup returns CDR1 LNHNV and CDR2 YYDKDF (reference sequence). CDR3 length: 15 residues. This CDR3 is CATRRQFATNEKLFF. CDR3 nucleotide sequence: TGTGCCACCAGGAGACAGTTCGCAACTAATGAAAAACTGTTTTTT.

The chain is built from TRBV12-3 or TRBV12-4 and TRBJ2-1, with TRBD2 as a possible D gene (6 bases). The CDR3 is made up of 13 amino acids. Trimming shortened V by 4 bases and J by 7 bases, and 11 bases separated the two germline ends. This CDR3 reads CASSSGLTNEQFF. Written as DNA, the CDR3 is TGTGCCAGCAGTTCCGGACTAACTAATGAGCAGTTCTTC.